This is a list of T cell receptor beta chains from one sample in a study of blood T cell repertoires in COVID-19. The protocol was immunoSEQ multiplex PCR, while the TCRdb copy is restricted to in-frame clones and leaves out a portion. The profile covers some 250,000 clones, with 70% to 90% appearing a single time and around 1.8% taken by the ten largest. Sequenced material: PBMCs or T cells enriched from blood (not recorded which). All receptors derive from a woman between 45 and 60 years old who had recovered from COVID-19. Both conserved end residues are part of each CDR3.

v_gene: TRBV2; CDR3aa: CASSEVTYEQYF
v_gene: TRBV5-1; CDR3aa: CASSLQGGYLNTEAFF
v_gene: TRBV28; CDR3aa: CASSLLYRGSNQPQHF
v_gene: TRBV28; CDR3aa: CASSFGFLDTQYF
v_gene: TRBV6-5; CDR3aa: CASSSPPGQGDGYTF
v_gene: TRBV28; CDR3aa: CASSLPGTSPRNEQFF
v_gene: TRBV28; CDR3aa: CAIGRDPTREQYF
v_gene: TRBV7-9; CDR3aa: CASSPQGGEGEQFF
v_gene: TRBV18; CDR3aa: CASAPTGNEQFF
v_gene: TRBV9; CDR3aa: CASSVAGTDTQYF
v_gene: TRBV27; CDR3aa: CASSLTGPYEAFF
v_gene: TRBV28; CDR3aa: CASSADGEGNSPLHF
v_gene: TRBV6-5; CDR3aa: CASSSYRDRETIQYF
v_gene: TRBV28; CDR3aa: CASSFGQFNQPQHF
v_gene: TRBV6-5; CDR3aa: CASRVGLAYYNEQFF
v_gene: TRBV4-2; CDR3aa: CASSQDGSGSSYEQYF
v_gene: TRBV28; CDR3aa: CASSGGQGASEQYF
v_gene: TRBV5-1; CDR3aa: CASSSQGAAYNEQFF
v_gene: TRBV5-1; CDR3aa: CASSLNPRGGYGYTF
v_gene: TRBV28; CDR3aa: CASSSETSGSRRQETQYF
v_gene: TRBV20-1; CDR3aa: CSASDPKRARSILSLHF
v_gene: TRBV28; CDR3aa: CASTLLTDRKNNEQFF
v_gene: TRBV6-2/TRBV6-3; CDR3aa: CASSYFSGNPHEQYF
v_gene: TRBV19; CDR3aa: CASSISRTGELFF
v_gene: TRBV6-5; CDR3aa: CASSALDRNTEAFF
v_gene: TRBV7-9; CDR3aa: CASSPTGGSGANVLTF
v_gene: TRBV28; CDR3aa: CASSPPIGVQGEQFF
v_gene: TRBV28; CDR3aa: CASSFPGNQPQHF
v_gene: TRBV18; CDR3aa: CASSPTVGITEAFF
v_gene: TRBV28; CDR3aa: CASSLIGIAQGITDTQYF
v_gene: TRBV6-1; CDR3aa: CASSESTQGVDYGYTF
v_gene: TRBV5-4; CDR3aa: CASRKTGTGFLGGANVLTF
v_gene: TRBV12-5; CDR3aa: CASGPGTGISTDTQYF
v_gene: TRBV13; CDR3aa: CASSLSLEGGSYREQYF
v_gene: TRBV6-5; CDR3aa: CASRDTGGADGYTF
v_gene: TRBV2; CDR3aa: CASRVGQGYSYEQYF
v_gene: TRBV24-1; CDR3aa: CATSDLGDNEQFF
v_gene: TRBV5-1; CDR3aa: CASSLAFEKLFF
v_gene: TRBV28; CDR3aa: CASSLTTGTDNSPLHF
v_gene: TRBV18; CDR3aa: CASSPERATEQFF
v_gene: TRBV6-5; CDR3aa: CASKLSTNEKLFF